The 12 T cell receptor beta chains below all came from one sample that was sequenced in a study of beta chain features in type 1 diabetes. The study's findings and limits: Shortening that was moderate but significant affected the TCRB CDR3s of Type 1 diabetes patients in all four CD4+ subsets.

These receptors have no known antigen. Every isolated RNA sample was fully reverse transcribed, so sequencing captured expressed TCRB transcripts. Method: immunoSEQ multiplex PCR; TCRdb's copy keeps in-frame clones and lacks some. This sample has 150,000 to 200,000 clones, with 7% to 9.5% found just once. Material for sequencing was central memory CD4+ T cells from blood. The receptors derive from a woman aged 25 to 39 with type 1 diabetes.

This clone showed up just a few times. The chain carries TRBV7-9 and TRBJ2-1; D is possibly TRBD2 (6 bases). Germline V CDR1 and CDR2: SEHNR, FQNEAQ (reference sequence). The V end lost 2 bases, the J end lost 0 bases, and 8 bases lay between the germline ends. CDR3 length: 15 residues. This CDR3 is CASSLRGSSYNEQFF. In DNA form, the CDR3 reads TGTGCCAGCAGCTTACGGGGGAGCTCCTACAATGAGCAGTTCTTC.

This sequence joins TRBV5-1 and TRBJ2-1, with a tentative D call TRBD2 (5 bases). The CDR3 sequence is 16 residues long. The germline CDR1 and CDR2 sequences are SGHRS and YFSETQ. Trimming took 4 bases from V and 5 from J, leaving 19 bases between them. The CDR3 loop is CASSPTERTYNNEQFF. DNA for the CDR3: TGCGCCAGCAGCCCGACCGAGCGGACGTATAACAATGAGCAGTTCTTC.

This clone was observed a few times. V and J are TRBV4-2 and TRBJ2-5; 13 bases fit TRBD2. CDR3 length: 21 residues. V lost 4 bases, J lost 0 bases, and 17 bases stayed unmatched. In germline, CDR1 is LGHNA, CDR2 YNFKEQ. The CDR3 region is CASSRYAGTSGTAPNQETQYF. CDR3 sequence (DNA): TGTGCCAGCAGCCGATACGCCGGGACTAGCGGGACTGCCCCAAACCAAGAGACCCAGTACTTC.

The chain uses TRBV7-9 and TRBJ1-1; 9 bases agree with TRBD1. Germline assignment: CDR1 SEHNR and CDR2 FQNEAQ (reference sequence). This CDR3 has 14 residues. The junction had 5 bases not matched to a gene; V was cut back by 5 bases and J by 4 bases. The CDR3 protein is CASSPQTGGTEAFF. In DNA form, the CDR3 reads TGTGCCAGCAGCCCCCAGACAGGGGGCACTGAAGCTTTCTTT. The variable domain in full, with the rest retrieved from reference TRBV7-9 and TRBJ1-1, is DTGVSQNPRHKITKRGQNVTFRCDPISEHNRLYWYRQTLGQGPEFLTYFQNEAQLEKSRLLSDRFSAERPKGSFSTLEIQRTEQGDSAMYLCASSPQTGGTEAFFGQGTRLTVV.

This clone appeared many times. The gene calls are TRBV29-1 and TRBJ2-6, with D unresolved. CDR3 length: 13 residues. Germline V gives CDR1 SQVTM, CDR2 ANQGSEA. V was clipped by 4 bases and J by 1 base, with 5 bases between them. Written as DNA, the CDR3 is TGCAGCGTTGTCAGGTCTGGGGCCAACGTCCTGACTTTC. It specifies CSVVRSGANVLTF.

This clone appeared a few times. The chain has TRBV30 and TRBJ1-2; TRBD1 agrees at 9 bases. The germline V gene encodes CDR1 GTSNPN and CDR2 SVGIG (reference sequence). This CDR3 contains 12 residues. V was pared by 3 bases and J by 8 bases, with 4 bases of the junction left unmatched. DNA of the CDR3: TGTGCCTGGAGGGGGGACAGGGACGGCTACACCTTC. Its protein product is CAWRGDRDGYTF.

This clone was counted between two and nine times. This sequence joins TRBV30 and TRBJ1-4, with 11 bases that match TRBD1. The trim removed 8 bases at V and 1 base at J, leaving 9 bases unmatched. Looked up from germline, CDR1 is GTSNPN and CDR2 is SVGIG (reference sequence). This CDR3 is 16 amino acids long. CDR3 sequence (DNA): TGTGCCAGAGGACAGGGGGCATTTAGAACTAATGAAAAACTGTTTTTT. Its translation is CARGQGAFRTNEKLFF.

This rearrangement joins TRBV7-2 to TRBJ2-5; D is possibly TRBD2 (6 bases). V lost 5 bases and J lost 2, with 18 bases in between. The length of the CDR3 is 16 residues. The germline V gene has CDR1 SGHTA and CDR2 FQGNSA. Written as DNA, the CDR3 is TGTGCCAGCAGCCAAGCCTTAGGTAGCGGACAAGAGACCCAGTACTTC. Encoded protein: CASSQALGSGQETQYF.

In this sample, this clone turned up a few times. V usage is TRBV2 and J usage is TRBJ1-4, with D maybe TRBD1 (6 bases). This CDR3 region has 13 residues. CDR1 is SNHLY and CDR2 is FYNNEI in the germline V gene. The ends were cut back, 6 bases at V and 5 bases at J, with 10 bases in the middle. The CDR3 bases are TGTGCCAGCAGCCTCCAGGGGAATGAAAAACTGTTTTTT. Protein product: CASSLQGNEKLFF.

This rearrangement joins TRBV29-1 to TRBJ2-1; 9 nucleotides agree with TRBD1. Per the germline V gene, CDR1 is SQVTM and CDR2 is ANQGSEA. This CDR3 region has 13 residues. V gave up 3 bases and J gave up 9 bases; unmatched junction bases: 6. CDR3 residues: CSVDGDRAPEQFF. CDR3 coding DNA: TGCAGCGTTGATGGGGACAGGGCCCCTGAGCAGTTCTTC.

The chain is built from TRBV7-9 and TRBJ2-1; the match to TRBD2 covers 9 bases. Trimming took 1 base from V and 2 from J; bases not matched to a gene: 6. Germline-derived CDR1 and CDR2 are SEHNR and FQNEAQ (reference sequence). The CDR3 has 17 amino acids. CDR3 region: CASSLGSGRSTYNEQFF. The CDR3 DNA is TGTGCCAGCAGCTTAGGTAGCGGGAGAAGCACCTACAATGAGCAGTTCTTC.

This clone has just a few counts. The CDR3 is CARCNEQYF. For the CDR3, the DNA is TGCGCCAGGTGTAACGAGCAGTACTTC. The genes are TRBV10-1 and TRBJ2-7, with D unresolved. Germline V gene data show CDR1 as WNHNN and CDR2 as SYGVQD (reference sequence). V was shortened by 9 bases and J by 5 bases, with 5 bases between the two germline ends. This CDR3 contains 9 residues.